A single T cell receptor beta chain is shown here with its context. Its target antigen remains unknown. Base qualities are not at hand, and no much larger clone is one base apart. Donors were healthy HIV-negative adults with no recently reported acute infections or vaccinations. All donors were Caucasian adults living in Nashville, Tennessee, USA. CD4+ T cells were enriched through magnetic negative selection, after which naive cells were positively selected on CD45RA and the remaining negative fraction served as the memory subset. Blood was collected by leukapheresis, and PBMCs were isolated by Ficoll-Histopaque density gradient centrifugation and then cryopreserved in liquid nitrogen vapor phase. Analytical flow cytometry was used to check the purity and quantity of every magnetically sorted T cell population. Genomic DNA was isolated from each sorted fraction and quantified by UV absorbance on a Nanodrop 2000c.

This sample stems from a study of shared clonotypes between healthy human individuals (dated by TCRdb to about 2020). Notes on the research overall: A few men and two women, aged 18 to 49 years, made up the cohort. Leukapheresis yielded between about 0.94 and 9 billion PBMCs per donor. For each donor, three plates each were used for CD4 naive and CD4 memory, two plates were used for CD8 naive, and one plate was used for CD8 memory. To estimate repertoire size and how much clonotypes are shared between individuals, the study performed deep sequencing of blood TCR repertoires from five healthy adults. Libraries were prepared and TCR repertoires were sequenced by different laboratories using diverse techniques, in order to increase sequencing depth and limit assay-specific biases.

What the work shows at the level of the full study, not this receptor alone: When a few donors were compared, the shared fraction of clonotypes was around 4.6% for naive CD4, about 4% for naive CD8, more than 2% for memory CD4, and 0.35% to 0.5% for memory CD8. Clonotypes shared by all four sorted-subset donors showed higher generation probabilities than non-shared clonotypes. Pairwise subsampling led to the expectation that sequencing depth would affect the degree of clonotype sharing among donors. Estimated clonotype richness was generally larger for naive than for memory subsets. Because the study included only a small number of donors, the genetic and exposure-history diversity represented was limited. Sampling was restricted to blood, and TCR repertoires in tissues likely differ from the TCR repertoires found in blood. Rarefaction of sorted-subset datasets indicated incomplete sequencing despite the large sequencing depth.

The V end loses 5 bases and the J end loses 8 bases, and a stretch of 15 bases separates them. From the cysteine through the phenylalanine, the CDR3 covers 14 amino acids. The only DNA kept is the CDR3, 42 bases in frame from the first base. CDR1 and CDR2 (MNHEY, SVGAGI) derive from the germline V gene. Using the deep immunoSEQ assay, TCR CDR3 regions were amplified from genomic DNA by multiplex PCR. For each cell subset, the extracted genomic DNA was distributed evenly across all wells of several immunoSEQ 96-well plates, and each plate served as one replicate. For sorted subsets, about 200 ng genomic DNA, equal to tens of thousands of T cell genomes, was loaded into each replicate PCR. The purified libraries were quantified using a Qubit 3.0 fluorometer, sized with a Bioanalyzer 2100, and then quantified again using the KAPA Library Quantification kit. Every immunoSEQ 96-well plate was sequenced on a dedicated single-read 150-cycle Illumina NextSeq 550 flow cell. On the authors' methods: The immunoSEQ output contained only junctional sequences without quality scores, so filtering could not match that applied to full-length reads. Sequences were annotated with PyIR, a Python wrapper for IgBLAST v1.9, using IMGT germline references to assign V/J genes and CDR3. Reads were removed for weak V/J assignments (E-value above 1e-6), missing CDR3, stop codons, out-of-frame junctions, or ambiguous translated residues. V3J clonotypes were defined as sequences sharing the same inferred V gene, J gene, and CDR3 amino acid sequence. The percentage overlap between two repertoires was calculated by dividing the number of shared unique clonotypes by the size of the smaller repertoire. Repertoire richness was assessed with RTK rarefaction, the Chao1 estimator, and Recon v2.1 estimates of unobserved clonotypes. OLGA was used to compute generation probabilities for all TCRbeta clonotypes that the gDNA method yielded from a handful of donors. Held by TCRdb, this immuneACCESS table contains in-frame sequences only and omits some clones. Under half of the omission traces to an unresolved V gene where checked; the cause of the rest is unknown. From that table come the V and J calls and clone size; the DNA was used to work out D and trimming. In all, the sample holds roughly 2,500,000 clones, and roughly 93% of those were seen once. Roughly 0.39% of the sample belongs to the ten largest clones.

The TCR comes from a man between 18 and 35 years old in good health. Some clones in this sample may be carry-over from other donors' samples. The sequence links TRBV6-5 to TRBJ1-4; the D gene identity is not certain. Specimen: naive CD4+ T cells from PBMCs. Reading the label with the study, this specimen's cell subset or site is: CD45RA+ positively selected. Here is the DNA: TGTGCCAGCAGTCCCCGGGTGGGGAACGAAAAACTGTTTTTT. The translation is CASSPRVGNEKLFF.